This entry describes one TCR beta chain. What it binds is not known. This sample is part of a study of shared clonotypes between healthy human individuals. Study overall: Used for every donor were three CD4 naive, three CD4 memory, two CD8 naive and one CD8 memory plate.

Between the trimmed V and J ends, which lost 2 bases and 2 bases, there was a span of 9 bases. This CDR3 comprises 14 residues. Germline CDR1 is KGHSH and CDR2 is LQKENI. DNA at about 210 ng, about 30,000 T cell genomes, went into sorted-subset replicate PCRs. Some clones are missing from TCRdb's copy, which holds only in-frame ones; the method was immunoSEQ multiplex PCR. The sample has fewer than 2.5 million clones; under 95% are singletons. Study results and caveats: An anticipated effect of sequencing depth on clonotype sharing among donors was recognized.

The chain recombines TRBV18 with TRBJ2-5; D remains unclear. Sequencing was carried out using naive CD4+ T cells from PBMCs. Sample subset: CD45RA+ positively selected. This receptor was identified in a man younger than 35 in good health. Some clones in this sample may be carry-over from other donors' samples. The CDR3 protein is CASSPLAQQETQYF. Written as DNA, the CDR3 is TGTGCCAGCTCACCATTAGCCCAACAAGAGACCCAGTACTTC. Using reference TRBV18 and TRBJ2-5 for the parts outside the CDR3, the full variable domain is NAGVMQNPRHLVRRRGQEARLRCSPMKGHSHVYWYRQLPEEGLKFMVYLQKENIIDESGMPKERFSAEFPKEGPSILRIQQVVRGDSAAYFCASSPLAQQETQYFGPGTRLLVL.